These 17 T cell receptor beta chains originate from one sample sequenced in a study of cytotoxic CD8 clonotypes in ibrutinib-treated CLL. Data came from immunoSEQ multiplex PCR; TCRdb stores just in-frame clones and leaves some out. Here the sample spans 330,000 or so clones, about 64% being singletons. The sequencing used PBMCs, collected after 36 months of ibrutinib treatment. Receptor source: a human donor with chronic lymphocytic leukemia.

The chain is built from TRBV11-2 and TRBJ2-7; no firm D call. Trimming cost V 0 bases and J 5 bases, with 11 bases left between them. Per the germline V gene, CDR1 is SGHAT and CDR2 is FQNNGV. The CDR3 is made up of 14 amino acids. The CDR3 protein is CASSLDLVPHEQYF. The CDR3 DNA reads TGTGCCAGCAGCTTAGATCTGGTTCCCCACGAGCAGTACTTC. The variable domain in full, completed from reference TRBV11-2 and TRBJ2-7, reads EAGVAQSPRYKIIEKRQSVAFWCNPISGHATLYWYQQILGQGPKLLIQFQNNGVVDDSQLPKDRFSAERLKGVDSTLKIQPAKLEDSAVYLCASSLDLVPHEQYFGPGTRLTVT.

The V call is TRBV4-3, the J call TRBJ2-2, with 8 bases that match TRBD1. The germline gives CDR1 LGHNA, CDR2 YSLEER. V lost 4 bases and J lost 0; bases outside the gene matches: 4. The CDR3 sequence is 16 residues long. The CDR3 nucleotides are TGCGCCAGCAGCCGCGCGACAGGGGCGAACACCGGGGAGCTGTTTTTT. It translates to CASSRATGANTGELFF.

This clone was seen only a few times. The CDR3 region has the DNA TGTGCCAGTAGTATTCGGGGTCCGAGCTCTGGAAACACCATATATTTT. It codes for CASSIRGPSSGNTIYF. The chain couples TRBV19 to TRBJ1-3, with D hard to call. The germline V gene has CDR1 LNHDA and CDR2 SQIVND (reference sequence). CDR3 size: 16 residues. V was pared by 3 bases and J by 0 bases, with 12 bases between.

The CDR3 nucleotides are TGTGCCAGCAGTTTCGCAGGGGGCAGGGAGACCCAGTACTTC. Amino acid sequence: CASSFAGGRETQYF. The genes are TRBV28 and TRBJ2-5, with 8 bases fitting TRBD1. Germline V gene data show CDR1 as MDHEN and CDR2 as SYDVKM. Losses at the gene ends were 3 bases for V and 5 bases for J; bases not matched to a gene: 5. The length of the CDR3 is 14 residues.

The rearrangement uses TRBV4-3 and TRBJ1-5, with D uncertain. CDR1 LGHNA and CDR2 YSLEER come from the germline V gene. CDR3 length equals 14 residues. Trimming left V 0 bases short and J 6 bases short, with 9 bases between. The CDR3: CASSQDTSGQPQHF. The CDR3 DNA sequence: TGCGCCAGCAGCCAAGATACATCGGGTCAGCCCCAGCATTTT.

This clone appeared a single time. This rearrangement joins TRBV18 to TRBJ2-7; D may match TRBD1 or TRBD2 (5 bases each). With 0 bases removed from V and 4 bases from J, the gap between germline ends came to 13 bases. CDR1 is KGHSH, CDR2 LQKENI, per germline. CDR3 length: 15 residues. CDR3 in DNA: TGTGCCAGCTCACCACCGGCGAGAGGGGTATACGAGCAGTACTTC. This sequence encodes CASSPPARGVYEQYF.

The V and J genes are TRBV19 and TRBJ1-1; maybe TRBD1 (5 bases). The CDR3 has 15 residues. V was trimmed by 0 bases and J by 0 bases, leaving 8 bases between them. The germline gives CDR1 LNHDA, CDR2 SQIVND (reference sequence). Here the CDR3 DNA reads TGTGCCAGTAGTATAGATGGGGGAATGAACACTGAAGCTTTCTTT. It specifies CASSIDGGMNTEAFF.

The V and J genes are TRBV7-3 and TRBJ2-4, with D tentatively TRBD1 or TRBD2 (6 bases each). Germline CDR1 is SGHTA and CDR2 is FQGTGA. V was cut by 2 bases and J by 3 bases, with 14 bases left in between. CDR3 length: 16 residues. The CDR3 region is CASSLGGGLGKNIQYF. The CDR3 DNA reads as TGTGCCAGCAGCTTAGGTGGGGGGCTCGGCAAAAACATTCAGTACTTC.

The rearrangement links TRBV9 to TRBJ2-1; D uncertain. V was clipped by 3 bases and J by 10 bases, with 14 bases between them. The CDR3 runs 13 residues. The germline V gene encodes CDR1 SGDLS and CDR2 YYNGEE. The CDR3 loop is CASSGAVVGEQFF. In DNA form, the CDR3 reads TGTGCCAGCAGCGGCGCCGTGGTCGGAGAGCAGTTCTTC.

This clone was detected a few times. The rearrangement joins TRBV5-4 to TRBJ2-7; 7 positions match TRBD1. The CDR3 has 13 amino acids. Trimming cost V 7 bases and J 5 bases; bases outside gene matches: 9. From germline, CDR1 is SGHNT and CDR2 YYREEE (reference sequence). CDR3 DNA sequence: TGTGCCAGCGGCCGGACAGGTCTCGACGAGCAGTACTTC. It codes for CASGRTGLDEQYF. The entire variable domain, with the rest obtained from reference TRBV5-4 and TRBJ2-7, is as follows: ETGVTQSPTHLIKTRGQQVTLRCSSQSGHNTVSWYQQALGQGPQFIFQYYREEENGRGNFPPRFSGLQFPNYSSELNVNALELDDSALYLCASGRTGLDEQYFGPGTRLTVT.

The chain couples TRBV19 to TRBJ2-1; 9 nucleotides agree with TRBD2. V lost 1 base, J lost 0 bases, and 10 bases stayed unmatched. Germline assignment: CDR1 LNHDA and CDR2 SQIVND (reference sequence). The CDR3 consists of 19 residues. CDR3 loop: CASSIGGRLAGSSYNEQFF. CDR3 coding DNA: TGTGCCAGTAGTATAGGAGGTCGGCTAGCGGGAAGCTCCTACAATGAGCAGTTCTTC.

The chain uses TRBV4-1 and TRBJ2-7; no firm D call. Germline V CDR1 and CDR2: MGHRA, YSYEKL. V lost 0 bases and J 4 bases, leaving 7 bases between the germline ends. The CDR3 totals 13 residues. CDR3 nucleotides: TGCGCCAGCAGCCAAGAGACGGTATACGAGCAGTACTTC. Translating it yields CASSQETVYEQYF.

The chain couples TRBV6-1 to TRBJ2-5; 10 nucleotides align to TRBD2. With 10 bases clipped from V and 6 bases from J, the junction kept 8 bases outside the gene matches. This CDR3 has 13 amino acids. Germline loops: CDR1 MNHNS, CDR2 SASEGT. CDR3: CATTSGKGKTQYF. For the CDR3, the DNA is TGTGCCACTACTAGCGGGAAGGGGAAGACCCAGTACTTC.

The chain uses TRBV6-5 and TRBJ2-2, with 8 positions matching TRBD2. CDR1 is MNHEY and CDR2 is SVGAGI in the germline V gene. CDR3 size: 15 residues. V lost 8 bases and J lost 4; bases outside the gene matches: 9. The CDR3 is CASFSPGGATGELFF. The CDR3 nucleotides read TGTGCCAGCTTCTCCCCCGGGGGGGCCACCGGGGAGCTGTTTTTT.

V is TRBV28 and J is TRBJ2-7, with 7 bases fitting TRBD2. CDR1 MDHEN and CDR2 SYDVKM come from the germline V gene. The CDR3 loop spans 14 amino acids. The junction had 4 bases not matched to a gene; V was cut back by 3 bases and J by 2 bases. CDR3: CASSLGAGPYEQYF. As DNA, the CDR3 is TGTGCCAGCAGTTTGGGAGCGGGACCCTACGAGCAGTACTTC.

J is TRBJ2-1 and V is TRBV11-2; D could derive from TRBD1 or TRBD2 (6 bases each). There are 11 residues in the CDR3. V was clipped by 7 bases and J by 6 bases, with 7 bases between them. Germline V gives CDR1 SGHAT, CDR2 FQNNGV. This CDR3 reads CASKGGNEQFF. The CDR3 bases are TGTGCCAGCAAGGGGGGCAATGAGCAGTTCTTC.

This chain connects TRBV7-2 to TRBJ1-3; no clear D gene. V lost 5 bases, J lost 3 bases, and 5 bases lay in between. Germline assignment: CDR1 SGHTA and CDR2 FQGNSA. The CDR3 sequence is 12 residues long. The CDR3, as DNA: TGTGCCAGCAGCCATCTTGGAAACACCATATATTTT. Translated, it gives CASSHLGNTIYF.